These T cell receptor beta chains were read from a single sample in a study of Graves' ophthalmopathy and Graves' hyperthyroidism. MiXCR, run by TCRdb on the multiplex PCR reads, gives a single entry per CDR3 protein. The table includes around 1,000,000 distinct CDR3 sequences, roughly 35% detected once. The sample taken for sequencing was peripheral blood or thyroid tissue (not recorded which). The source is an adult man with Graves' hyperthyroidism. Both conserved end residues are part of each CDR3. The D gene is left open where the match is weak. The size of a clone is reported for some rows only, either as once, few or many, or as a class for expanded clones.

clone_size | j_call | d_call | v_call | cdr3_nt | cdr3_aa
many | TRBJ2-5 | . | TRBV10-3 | TGTGCCATCGGTCTCCCCCAAGAGACCCAGTACTTC | CAIGLPQETQYF
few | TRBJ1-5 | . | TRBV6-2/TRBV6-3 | TGTGCCAGCAGTTTACCAGGACAAGTCAATCAGCCCCAGCATTTT | CASSLPGQVNQPQHF
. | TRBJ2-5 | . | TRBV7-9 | TGTGCCAGCAGCCCTACAGGGTTTAGTAAGACCCAGTACTTC | CASSPTGFSKTQYF
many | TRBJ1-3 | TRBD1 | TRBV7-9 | TGTGCCAGCAGCGAAGAGGGACAGGGGCGCTCTGGAAACACCATATATTTT | CASSEEGQGRSGNTIYF
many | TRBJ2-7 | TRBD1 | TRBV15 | TGTGCCACCAGCAGCGGGGGGACAGGGAAGCCCTACGAGCAGTACTTC | CATSSGGTGKPYEQYF
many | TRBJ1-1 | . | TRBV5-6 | TGTGCCAGCAGCTTGGGGCAAGGTGCTTTCTTT | CASSLGQGAFF
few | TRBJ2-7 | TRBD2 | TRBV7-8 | TGTGCCAGCAGCTTAGCGGGGGCGGGGGGGCTAGTCGAGCAGTACTTC | CASSLAGAGGLVEQYF
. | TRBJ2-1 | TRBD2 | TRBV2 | TGTGCCAGCAGGATGGGACTAGCGGGATCGAATGAGCAGTTCTTC | CASRMGLAGSNEQFF
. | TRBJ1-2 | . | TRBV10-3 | TGTGCCATCAGTGATGAAGACGATCGACTCTATGTAGGCTACACCTTC | CAISDEDDRLYVGYTF
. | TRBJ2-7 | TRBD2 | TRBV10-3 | TGTGCCCTCGGACTAGCGGGAGTGCCCTACGAGCAGTACTTC | CALGLAGVPYEQYF
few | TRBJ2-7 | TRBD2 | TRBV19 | TGTGCCAGTAGTAACCCGAAGCGGGGGCTTAACTACGAGCAGTACTTC | CASSNPKRGLNYEQYF
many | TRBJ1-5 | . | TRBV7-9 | TGTGCCAGCAGCTTAAGGGAGGATCAGCCCCAGCATTTT | CASSLREDQPQHF
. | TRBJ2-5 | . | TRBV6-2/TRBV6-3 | TGTGCCAGCACTCATCTGGAGACCCAGTACTTC | CASTHLETQYF
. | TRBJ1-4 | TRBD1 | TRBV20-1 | TGCAGTGCCCAGGGGGGTAATGAAAAACTGTTTTTT | CSAQGGNEKLFF
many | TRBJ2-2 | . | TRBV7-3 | TGTGCCAGCAGCAAGGAGGTCGTTACCGGGGAGCTGTTTTTT | CASSKEVVTGELFF
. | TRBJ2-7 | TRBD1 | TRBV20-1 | TGCAGTGCTTGGGACAGGCTGAACTACGAGCAGTACTTC | CSAWDRLNYEQYF
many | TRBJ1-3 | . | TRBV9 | TGTGCCAGCAGCGTAGGCCCTCCCTTTAGAGGAACTGGAAACACCATATATTTT | CASSVGPPFRGTGNTIYF
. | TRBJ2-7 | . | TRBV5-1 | TGCGCCAGCAGCGCAGGACTTTCTGTCTCCTACGAGCAGTACTTC | CASSAGLSVSYEQYF
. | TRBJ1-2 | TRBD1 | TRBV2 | TGCGCCAGCAGCCAACGGGGACAGGGTGGCTACACCTTC | CASSQRGQGGYTF
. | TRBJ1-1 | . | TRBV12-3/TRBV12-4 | TGTGCCAGCAGTCCACGGACAGATCTTTTGAACACTGAAGCTTTCTTT | CASSPRTDLLNTEAFF
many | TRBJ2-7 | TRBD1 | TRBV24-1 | TGTGCCACCAGTCTCAAAGGGGGACAGGACTCCTACGAGCAGTACTTC | CATSLKGGQDSYEQYF
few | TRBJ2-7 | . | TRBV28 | TGTGCCAGCCGAGGGGCAAGCGAGCAGTACTTC | CASRGASEQYF
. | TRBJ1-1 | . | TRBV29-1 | TGCAGCGTTGAAGGCGGGGCAGGTGCCCTTATCTTT | CSVEGGAGALIF
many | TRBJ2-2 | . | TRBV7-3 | TGTGCCAGCAGCTCGGGATTAAACACCGGGGAGCTGTTTTTT | CASSSGLNTGELFF
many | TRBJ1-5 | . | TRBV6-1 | TGTGCCAGCCGGGGGAATATCAATCAGCCCCAGCATTTT | CASRGNINQPQHF
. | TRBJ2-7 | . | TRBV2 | TGTGCCAGCAGTTTTATTCAGGGAGAGGTGGAGCAGTACTTC | CASSFIQGEVEQYF
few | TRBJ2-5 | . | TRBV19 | TGTGCCAGTAGTTCAAAAGGAGGGCCGGGGGAGACCCAGTACTTC | CASSSKGGPGETQYF
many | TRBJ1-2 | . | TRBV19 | TGTGCCAGTAGGACATTCGGACTGAACTATGGCTACACCTTC | CASRTFGLNYGYTF
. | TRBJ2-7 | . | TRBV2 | TGTGCCAGCAGTGAACAGGGCACTGGTTTCTTC | CASSEQGTGFF
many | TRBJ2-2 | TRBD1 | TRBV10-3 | TGTGCCATCAGTGAGTTAGGACAGGGGGCCGGGGAGCTGTTTTTT | CAISELGQGAGELFF
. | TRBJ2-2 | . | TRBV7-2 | TGTGCCAGCAGCCGGATGTTGGGGGAGCTGTTTTTT | CASSRMLGELFF
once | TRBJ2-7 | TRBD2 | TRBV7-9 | TGTGCCGGCAGCTCACTAGCGGGCTCCTACGAGCAGTACTTC | CAGSSLAGSYEQYF
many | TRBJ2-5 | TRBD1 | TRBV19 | TGTGCCAGTAGGGGGACAGTCCAAGAGACCCAGTACTTC | CASRGTVQETQYF
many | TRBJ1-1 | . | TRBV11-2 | TGTGCCAGCAGCCTGAACACGGTCAACACTGAAGCTTTCTTT | CASSLNTVNTEAFF
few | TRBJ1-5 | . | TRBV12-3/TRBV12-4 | TGTGCCAGCAGTTACGTCGGAACGGGGGAAAGTCAGCCCCAGCATTTT | CASSYVGTGESQPQHF
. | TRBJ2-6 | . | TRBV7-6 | TGTGCCAGCAGCTGGAACCCAGGAGGTGGGGCCAACGTCCTGACTTTC | CASSWNPGGGANVLTF
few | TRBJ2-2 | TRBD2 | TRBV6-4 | TGTGCCAGCAGTAAAGAAGCGGGAGTAAGGACCGGGGAGCTGTTTTTT | CASSKEAGVRTGELFF
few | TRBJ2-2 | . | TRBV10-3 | TGTGCCAGCAGTTACTCGAGGGACACCGGGGAGCTGTTTTTT | CASSYSRDTGELFF